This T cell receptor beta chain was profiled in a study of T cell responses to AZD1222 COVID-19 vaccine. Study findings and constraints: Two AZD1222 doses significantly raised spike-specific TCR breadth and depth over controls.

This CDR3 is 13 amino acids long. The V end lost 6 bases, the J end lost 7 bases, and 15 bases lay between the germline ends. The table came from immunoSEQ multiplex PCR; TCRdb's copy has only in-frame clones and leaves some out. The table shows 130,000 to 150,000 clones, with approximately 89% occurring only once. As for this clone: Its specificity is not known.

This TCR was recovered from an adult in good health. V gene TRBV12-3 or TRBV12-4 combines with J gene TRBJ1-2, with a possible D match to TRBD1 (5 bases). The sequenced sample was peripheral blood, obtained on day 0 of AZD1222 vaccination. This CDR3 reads CASSRSRQGGYTF. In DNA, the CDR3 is TGTGCCAGCAGCCGAAGTAGGCAGGGTGGCTACACCTTC.